One and the same sample provided the 21 T cell receptor beta chains below, sequenced in a study of T-cell memory formation after mild COVID-19. TCRdb used MiXCR to reprocess the 5' RACE reads, holding one entry per CDR3 protein. The table shows approximately 480,000 distinct CDR3 sequences, with 15% to 20% occurring only once. The specimen sequenced was PBMCs or a T cell subset sorted from them (not recorded which). These receptors were collected from an adult woman who had mild COVID-19 (a few samples of this study predate the infection). Cell type and time point are not known.

This chain connects TRBV27 to TRBJ1-1; 7 bases match TRBD1. Germline CDR1 MNHEY, CDR2 SMNVEV (reference sequence). CDR3 size: 15 residues. J gave up 6 bases and V 0 bases, and 7 bases lay outside the gene matches. The CDR3 nucleotides are TGTGCCAGCAGTTTATCGAGTACCGGGACAGCTGAAGCTTTCTTT. This gives the protein CASSLSSTGTAEAFF.

The sample holds a few counts of this clonotype. The chain links TRBV7-6 to TRBJ2-7, with D perhaps matching TRBD1 (6 bases). Trimming removed 8 bases at V and 2 bases at J, with 10 bases between. CDR3 length: 12 residues. Looked up from germline, CDR1 is SGHVS and CDR2 is FNYEAQ. The CDR3 DNA follows: TGTGCCAGCGCGACAGGCCCCTACGAGCAGTACTTC. Protein: CASATGPYEQYF.

This chain connects TRBV20-1 to TRBJ2-7; no clear D. Trimming stripped 3 bases from V and 2 bases from J, with 14 bases between. The CDR3 loop spans 14 amino acids. Germline V lookup: CDR1 DFQATT, CDR2 SNEGSKA (reference sequence). CDR3 amino acids: CSARLARNTYEQYF. The CDR3 region has the DNA TGCAGTGCTAGGTTGGCACGGAATACCTACGAGCAGTACTTC.

The chain is built from TRBV7-8 and TRBJ2-1, with D possibly being TRBD2 (6 bases). The ends were cut back, 5 bases at V and 0 bases at J, with 20 bases in the middle. The germline V gene encodes CDR1 SGHVS and CDR2 FQNEAQ. This CDR3 has 18 amino acids. The CDR3 sequence: CASSLWGGAAYSYNEQFF. The CDR3 DNA follows: TGTGCCAGCAGCCTATGGGGAGGCGCGGCCTACTCCTACAATGAGCAGTTCTTC.

V usage is TRBV7-9 and J usage is TRBJ1-2; D gene uncertain. V shed 3 bases and J shed 2 bases, with 19 bases lying between them. From germline, CDR1 is SEHNR and CDR2 FQNEAQ (reference sequence). The length of the CDR3 is 17 residues. The chain's CDR3 is CASSFPFRHPGNYGYTF. CDR3 sequence (DNA): TGTGCCAGCAGCTTCCCGTTTAGACATCCCGGGAACTATGGCTACACCTTC.

The sample holds a few counts of this clonotype. V and J are TRBV24-1 and TRBJ1-2; 7 bases line up with TRBD1. J was trimmed by 4 bases and V by 4 bases; bases with no gene match: 2. Germline V gene lookup returns CDR1 KGHDR and CDR2 SFDVKD. The CDR3 runs 13 residues. Here the CDR3 DNA reads TGTGCCACCAGTGAGGGACAGACCTATGGCTACACCTTC. This codes for CATSEGQTYGYTF.

The chain links TRBV12-3 or TRBV12-4 to TRBJ1-1; 7 nucleotides line up with TRBD1. This CDR3 has 22 amino acids. Trimming cost V 1 base and J 0 bases; bases outside gene matches: 23. The CDR3 nucleotides read TGTGCCAGCAGTTTAGACGGGCGGGTCCGGGACAGACAGAAGAAAATGAACACTGAAGCTTTCTTT. Protein product: CASSLDGRVRDRQKKMNTEAFF.

This chain joins TRBV10-3 and TRBJ1-1; 8 bases are shared with TRBD1. After removal of 6 bases from V and 2 bases from J, the junction contained 5 bases not matched to a gene. Germline-derived CDR1 and CDR2 are ENHRY and SYGVKD. The CDR3 consists of 14 residues. The CDR3 loop is CAIRGQASNTEAFF. The DNA of the CDR3 is TGTGCCATCAGGGGACAGGCAAGCAACACTGAAGCTTTCTTT.

The rearrangement joins TRBV25-1 to TRBJ2-7; D not resolved. Germline lookup yields CDR1 MGHDK and CDR2 SYGVNS. The CDR3 extends over 15 amino acids. V was pared by 3 bases and J by 4 bases, with 16 bases between. The CDR3 spells CASSDVNGRSYEQYF. CDR3 nucleotides: TGTGCCAGCAGTGATGTTAACGGCCGCAGTTACGAGCAGTACTTC.

V usage is TRBV28 and J usage is TRBJ1-1; D is possibly TRBD1 (6 bases). This CDR3 is 14 amino acids long. Germline V gives CDR1 MDHEN, CDR2 SYDVKM. The V end lost 8 bases, the J end lost 7 bases, and 20 bases lay between the germline ends. CDR3 coding DNA: TGTGCCAGCGACCCCCAGGGGCAGGGGATTGAAGCTTTCTTT. It specifies CASDPQGQGIEAFF.

The V and J genes are TRBV7-9 and TRBJ2-1; 7 bases map to TRBD2. This CDR3 region has 16 residues. CDR1 SEHNR and CDR2 FQNEAQ come from the germline V gene (reference sequence). V was pared by 5 bases and J by 1 base, with 8 bases of the junction left unmatched. The CDR3 loop is CASSTQRDLSYNEQFF. The DNA of the CDR3 is TGTGCCAGCAGCACCCAGCGGGACCTTTCCTACAATGAGCAGTTCTTC. The full variable domain, with the rest looked up from reference TRBV7-9 and TRBJ2-1, is DTGVSQNPRHKITKRGQNVTFRCDPISEHNRLYWYRQTLGQGPEFLTYFQNEAQLEKSRLLSDRFSAERPKGSFSTLEIQRTEQGDSAMYLCASSTQRDLSYNEQFFGPGTRLTVL.

The chain couples TRBV27 to TRBJ2-7, with a tentative D call TRBD2 (6 bases). V gave up 6 bases and J gave up 2 bases, with 17 bases separating them. CDR1 MNHEY and CDR2 SMNVEV come from the germline V gene (reference sequence). This CDR3 has 15 residues. The CDR3 region has the DNA TGTGCCAGCAGCCTAGGACATGGGGGGACCTACGAGCAGTACTTC. Translation gives CASSLGHGGTYEQYF.

This clonotype has just a few counts. This chain uses TRBV5-5 with TRBJ2-2; the D call may be TRBD1 or TRBD2 (5 bases each). There are 15 residues in the CDR3. CDR1 and CDR2 from the germline V gene are SGHKS and YYEKEE (reference sequence). The V gene lost 0 bases and the J gene lost 7 bases, with 13 bases spanning the gap. The CDR3 protein is CASSLVEGIFGELFF. Here the CDR3 DNA reads TGTGCCAGCAGCTTGGTAGAGGGGATCTTCGGGGAGCTGTTTTTT.

J is TRBJ1-1 and V is TRBV10-3; 8 bases align to TRBD1. Germline CDR1 reads ENHRY; CDR2 reads SYGVKD. CDR3 length: 14 amino acids. V dropped 4 bases and J dropped 9; count of bases not matched to a gene: 10. CDR3 sequence: CAISGSEAGGQAFF. The CDR3 nucleotides are TGTGCCATCAGTGGTTCCGAGGCAGGGGGCCAAGCTTTCTTT.

Ten or more counts support this clonotype. The genes are TRBV10-3 and TRBJ2-2; 10 bases map to TRBD2. From germline, CDR1 is ENHRY and CDR2 SYGVKD. The CDR3 is made up of 16 amino acids. Trimming took 7 bases from V and 5 from J; bases not matched to a gene: 10. In nucleotides, the CDR3 is TGTGCCATCACCCCCGATAGCGGGGGGTCGACCGGGGAGCTGTTTTTT. Its translation is CAITPDSGGSTGELFF.

This clonotype was observed a few times. The chain joins TRBV27 to TRBJ2-1; perhaps TRBD2 as D (6 bases). The CDR3 totals 15 residues. Between the trimmed V and J ends, which lost 8 bases and 5 bases, there was a span of 19 bases. Germline V CDR1 and CDR2: MNHEY, SMNVEV (reference sequence). CDR3 sequence: CASRLAATGDNEQFF. The CDR3 coding sequence is TGTGCCAGCCGCTTGGCCGCCACGGGGGACAATGAGCAGTTCTTC.

This clonotype was observed a few times. The rearrangement links TRBV6-6 to TRBJ2-3, with D unclear. The CDR3 sequence is 11 residues long. Germline V lookup: CDR1 MNHNY, CDR2 SVGAGI (reference sequence). With 7 bases removed from V and 6 bases from J, the gap between germline ends came to 8 bases. The CDR3, as DNA: TGTGCCAGCACCGATATGGATACGCAGTATTTT. Its protein product is CASTDMDTQYF.

This clonotype occurred a few times. The CDR3 DNA reads as TGTGCCAGCAGCTTTTCAACTAGCAATCAGCCCCAGCATTTT. Protein product: CASSFSTSNQPQHF. The chain uses TRBV7-9 and TRBJ1-5, with unresolved D. Trimming left V 3 bases short and J 0 bases short, with 6 bases between. Germline assignment: CDR1 SEHNR and CDR2 FQNEAQ (reference sequence). CDR3 length: 14 residues.

The chain links TRBV12-3 or TRBV12-4 to TRBJ2-3; 10 positions match TRBD2. With 5 bases clipped from V and 2 bases from J, the junction kept 7 bases outside the gene matches. The CDR3 is made up of 16 amino acids. The CDR3 nucleotides read TGTGCCAGCAGTCACCAGGGACTAGCGATCACAGATACGCAGTATTTT. Its protein product is CASSHQGLAITDTQYF.

This chain links TRBV7-6 with TRBJ1-1; TRBD1 might be the D (5 bases). Germline CDR1 is SGHVS and CDR2 is FNYEAQ. Trimming took off 5 bases at V and 6 bases at J, with 13 bases between the two ends. CDR3 length: 13 residues. The CDR3 DNA is TGTGCCAGCAGCCCCCCCGGACACCCTGAAGCTTTCTTT. Translation: CASSPPGHPEAFF.

This clonotype is a singleton in its sample. This rearrangement joins TRBV9 to TRBJ2-3; 7 bases fit TRBD1. Trimming cost V 4 bases and J 0 bases; bases outside gene matches: 8. This CDR3 is 16 amino acids long. Germline V gene data show CDR1 as SGDLS and CDR2 as YYNGEE. CDR3 nucleotides: TGTGCCAGCAGCCCTTGGGACAGCCTAAGCACAGATACGCAGTATTTT. Its protein product is CASSPWDSLSTDTQYF.